The 22 T cell receptor beta chains below come from one sample, sequenced in a study of shared clonotypes between healthy human individuals (dated by TCRdb to about 2020). The library was obtained by the immunoSEQ multiplex PCR assay. The source is immuneACCESS, and TCRdb retained only in-frame sequences with V and J called. Part of the clones is not carried over; for the studies checked, unresolved V genes explain less than half of this, and the remainder is unexplained. The table for this sample lists more than 1.2 million clones; 98% of them were counted only once. The top ten clones comprise 0.3% to 0.45% of the sample. Sequences were obtained from naive CD4+ T cells sorted from blood. The cell subset or site label here, explained by the study, means: CD45RA+ positively selected. The receptors here all came from a young man in good health.

The CDR3 coding sequence is TGTGCCAGCAGCAAGACTAGCGGGAGTTACGAGCAGTACTTC. It is translated as CASSKTSGSYEQYF. V and J are TRBV7-2 and TRBJ2-7; 12 positions agree with TRBD2. Germline lookup yields CDR1 SGHTA and CDR2 FQGNSA. This CDR3 comprises 14 residues. The J segment lost 4 bases and the V segment lost 5 bases, leaving 3 bases of the junction unmatched.

This rearrangement joins TRBV19 to TRBJ2-7, with TRBD2 identical over 8 bases. Per the germline V gene, CDR1 is LNHDA and CDR2 is SQIVND (reference sequence). Losses at the gene ends were 6 bases for V and 0 bases for J; bases not matched to a gene: 1. The CDR3 runs 13 residues. The CDR3: CASRLAASYEQYF. Here the CDR3 DNA reads TGTGCCAGTAGACTAGCGGCCTCCTACGAGCAGTACTTC.

V and J are TRBV11-3 and TRBJ2-1, with unresolved D. Trimming cost V 2 bases and J 4 bases, with 9 bases left between them. The germline CDR1 and CDR2 sequences are SGHNT and YENEEA. The CDR3 consists of 14 residues. The CDR3 spells CASSLSASYNEQFF. CDR3 sequence (DNA): TGTGCCAGCAGCTTATCGGCCAGTTACAATGAGCAGTTCTTC.

The gene calls are TRBV5-1 and TRBJ1-2; no clear D gene. The germline V gene encodes CDR1 SGHRS and CDR2 YFSETQ. Trimming removed 1 base from V and 8 bases from J, with 18 bases in between. The CDR3 spans 15 residues. The chain's CDR3 is CASSLNPGSYEGYTF. In DNA, the CDR3 is TGCGCCAGCAGCTTGAATCCGGGGAGCTATGAGGGCTACACCTTC.

V is TRBV18 and J is TRBJ2-2; D remains unclear. The germline CDR1 and CDR2 sequences are KGHSH and LQKENI. The CDR3 spans 15 residues. Trimming removed 2 bases at V and 4 bases at J, with 11 bases between. The CDR3 protein is CASSPLTGITGELFF. The CDR3 nucleotides are TGTGCCAGCTCACCATTAACTGGGATCACCGGGGAGCTGTTTTTT.

The V gene is TRBV10-2, the J gene TRBJ2-7; either TRBD1 or TRBD2 may supply D (5 bases each). CDR3 length: 17 residues. V was cut by 8 bases and J by 2 bases, with 25 bases left in between. Germline V lookup: CDR1 WSHSY, CDR2 SAAADI. CDR3 nucleotides: TGCGCCAGCCGAAGGGTGGGAGACAGTCTCACCACCTACGAGCAGTACTTC. Amino acid sequence: CASRRVGDSLTTYEQYF.

This chain connects TRBV10-3 to TRBJ2-1; 10 bases agree with TRBD1. The V gene's germline CDR1 is ENHRY and CDR2 SYGVKD. The V and J ends lost 1 base and 8 bases, in that order; junction bases with no gene match: 5. This CDR3 region has 15 residues. The CDR3 DNA reads TGTGCCATCAGTGAGTTGAGACAGGGGGCCGATGAGCAGTTCTTC. Amino acids: CAISELRQGADEQFF.

The V call is TRBV6-6, the J call TRBJ2-7; D could derive from TRBD1 or TRBD2 (5 bases each). The CDR3 covers 13 residues. Germline V gene sequence: CDR1 MNHNY, CDR2 SVGAGI (reference sequence). V lost 6 bases and J 7 bases, leaving 16 bases between the germline ends. The CDR3 reads CASSPGPTKEQYF. The CDR3 DNA follows: TGTGCCAGCAGCCCGGGACCTACGAAGGAGCAGTACTTC.

The chain uses TRBV5-1 and TRBJ1-1; D is possibly TRBD1 (6 bases). The germline gives CDR1 SGHRS, CDR2 YFSETQ. CDR3 length: 16 amino acids. V was pared by 0 bases and J by 5 bases, with 17 bases between. CDR3 residues: CASSLDPRGQGTEAFF. CDR3 bases: TGCGCCAGCAGCTTGGATCCCCGGGGGCAGGGAACTGAAGCTTTCTTT.

This rearrangement joins TRBV7-9 to TRBJ1-1; no firm D call. Trimming stripped 1 base from V and 5 bases from J, with 11 bases between. CDR1 SEHNR and CDR2 FQNEAQ come from the germline V gene (reference sequence). CDR3 length: 14 amino acids. The CDR3 reads CASSLVGWETEAFF. CDR3 nucleotides: TGTGCCAGCAGCTTAGTTGGGTGGGAAACTGAAGCTTTCTTT.

V and J are TRBV18 and TRBJ2-7, with 12 bases fitting TRBD1. V was clipped by 6 bases and J by 7 bases; unmatched bases: 7. The CDR3 sequence is 14 residues long. Germline lookup yields CDR1 KGHSH and CDR2 LQKENI. This CDR3 is CASSPGQGAREQYF. For the CDR3, the DNA is TGTGCCAGCTCGCCGGGACAGGGGGCGCGGGAGCAGTACTTC.

CDR3 amino acids: CASSSPGQYEAFF. CDR3 DNA sequence: TGTGCCAGCAGCTCCCCAGGACAGTACGAAGCTTTCTTT. The gene calls are TRBV5-4 and TRBJ1-1; possibly TRBD1 for D (6 bases). CDR3 length: 13 amino acids. Trimming took 3 bases from V and 8 from J, leaving 14 bases between them. Germline loops: CDR1 SGHNT, CDR2 YYREEE (reference sequence).

The chain recombines TRBV5-6 with TRBJ2-7; D is tentatively TRBD1 or TRBD2 (5 bases each). This CDR3 comprises 14 residues. The V end lost 0 bases, the J end lost 13 bases, and 20 bases lay between the germline ends. The germline V gene has CDR1 SGHDT and CDR2 YYEEEE. The CDR3 sequence is CASSLVPTDTGIYF. As DNA, the CDR3 is TGTGCCAGCAGCTTGGTACCGACAGATACGGGGATATACTTC. The entire variable domain, with the rest obtained from reference TRBV5-6 and TRBJ2-7, is as follows: DAGVTQSPTHLIKTRGQQVTLRCSPKSGHDTVSWYQQALGQGPQFIFQYYEEEERQRGNFPDRFSGHQFPNYSSELNVNALLLGDSALYLCASSLVPTDTGIYFGPGTRLTVT.

This chain joins TRBV15 and TRBJ2-3; D gene uncertain. The ends were cut back, 6 bases at V and 0 bases at J, with 16 bases in the middle. The CDR3 totals 16 residues. Germline V gives CDR1 LNHNV, CDR2 YYDKDF (reference sequence). The DNA for the CDR3 is TGTGCCACCAGTCTAAGTGGGCAGGTTAGCACAGATACGCAGTATTTT. Its protein product is CATSLSGQVSTDTQYF.

The gene calls are TRBV19 and TRBJ1-3; no clear D. Germline CDR1 reads LNHDA; CDR2 reads SQIVND (reference sequence). The length of the CDR3 is 14 residues. Trimming pared 8 bases from V and 4 bases from J, leaving 15 bases between. CDR3 sequence (DNA): TGTGCCAGTCTATCAATGTTCGCGGGAAACACCATATATTTT. Protein product: CASLSMFAGNTIYF.

V and J are TRBV7-9 and TRBJ2-7, with 11 nucleotides matching TRBD2. This CDR3 contains 14 residues. CDR1 and CDR2 (germline): SEHNR, FQNEAQ (reference sequence). J lost 6 bases, V lost 3 bases, and 4 bases had no gene match. The CDR3 reads CASSFLAGGPEQYF. CDR3 in DNA: TGTGCCAGCAGCTTTTTAGCGGGAGGGCCCGAGCAGTACTTC.

The rearrangement joins TRBV18 to TRBJ2-2, with a possible D match to TRBD1 (6 bases). Germline CDR1 reads KGHSH; CDR2 reads LQKENI. V lost 8 bases to trimming and J lost 0 bases, with 13 bases between them. The CDR3 loop spans 15 amino acids. The CDR3 is CASTGQSPNTGELFF. The DNA of the CDR3 is TGTGCCAGCACTGGACAGTCGCCGAACACCGGGGAGCTGTTTTTT.

The genes are TRBV6-1 and TRBJ1-2; D possibly corresponds to TRBD1 (6 bases). Trimming cost V 2 bases and J 4 bases, with 14 bases left between them. CDR1 and CDR2 (germline): MNHNS, SASEGT. The CDR3 is 15 residues long. For the CDR3, the DNA is TGTGCCAGCAGTGAAACGGCCTTAGGGGGCTATGGCTACACCTTC. Translated, it gives CASSETALGGYGYTF.

The chain has TRBV2 and TRBJ2-7; D is unresolved. The CDR3 extends over 13 amino acids. Germline assignment: CDR1 SNHLY and CDR2 FYNNEI. V was trimmed by 6 bases and J by 0 bases, leaving 9 bases between them. The CDR3 DNA reads as TGTGCCAGCAGCCGAGTGGGCTCCTACGAGCAGTACTTC. This gives the protein CASSRVGSYEQYF.

Regarding this clone: The same CDR3 also results from other DNA sequences found in this sample. CDR3 nucleotides: TGTGCCAGCAGCCCGGGGGGTAATCAGCCCCAGCATTTT. Translation: CASSPGGNQPQHF. This chain links TRBV6-5 with TRBJ1-5, with D tentatively TRBD1 (5 bases). Germline V gene lookup returns CDR1 MNHEY and CDR2 SVGAGI. This CDR3 contains 13 residues. V was shortened by 6 bases and J by 4 bases, with 10 bases between the two germline ends.

V usage is TRBV6-1 and J usage is TRBJ1-2, with no clear D. The germline V and J ends were trimmed by 8 bases and 2 bases, with 18 bases remaining between them. Per the germline V gene, CDR1 is MNHNS and CDR2 is SASEGT. The CDR3 is 15 residues long. CDR3 region: CASPARSLQNYGYTF. The DNA of the CDR3 is TGTGCCAGCCCAGCCCGGAGCCTACAGAACTATGGCTACACCTTC.

The chain links TRBV4-1 to TRBJ1-1; possible D gene TRBD1, 5 bases. Germline loops: CDR1 MGHRA, CDR2 YSYEKL. There are 16 residues in the CDR3. V dropped 3 bases and J dropped 4 bases, with 18 bases sitting between them. CDR3 in DNA: TGCGCCAGCAGCCAGTATCGGCAGGGTGAGGGCACTGAAGCTTTCTTT. Its protein product is CASSQYRQGEGTEAFF.